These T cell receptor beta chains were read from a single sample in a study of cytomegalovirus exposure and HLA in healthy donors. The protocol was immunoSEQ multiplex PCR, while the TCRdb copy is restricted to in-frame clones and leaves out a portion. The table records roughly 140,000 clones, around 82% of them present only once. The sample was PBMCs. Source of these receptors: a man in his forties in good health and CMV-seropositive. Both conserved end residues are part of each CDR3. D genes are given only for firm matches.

CASSPLSGGLGAQYF | TRBD2 | TRBV6-5 | 15 | TRBJ2-3
CASSLRGSPGLINQPQHF | NA | TRBV28 | 18 | TRBJ1-5
CASSPNNGGNTEAFF | NA | TRBV19 | 15 | TRBJ1-1
CASSRDRGISPLHF | TRBD1 | TRBV28 | 14 | TRBJ1-6
CASSSGDSNLHEQYF | NA | TRBV27 | 15 | TRBJ2-7
CASSEGTSSPDTQYF | TRBD2 | TRBV2 | 15 | TRBJ2-3
CATSRAGTGAMGSYTF | TRBD1 | TRBV15 | 16 | TRBJ1-2
CASSFRRMNTEAFF | NA | TRBV11-1 | 14 | TRBJ1-1
CASSLDLRRSNYGYTF | NA | TRBV19 | 16 | TRBJ1-2
CASSGATSFGELFF | NA | TRBV5-6 | 14 | TRBJ2-2
CASSFGGGAPQETQYF | TRBD2 | TRBV28 | 16 | TRBJ2-5
CASSLRTSEETQYF | TRBD2 | TRBV7-9 | 14 | TRBJ2-5
CASSPFRQETQYF | NA | TRBV7-2 | 13 | TRBJ2-5
CASSAGQINSPLHF | NA | TRBV5-5 | 14 | TRBJ1-6
CASSLGLRVPPMNTEAFF | NA | TRBV7-2 | 18 | TRBJ1-1
CASSLRTSGGTGANVLTF | TRBD2 | TRBV7-2 | 18 | TRBJ2-6
CATAKAGQVSTEAFF | TRBD1 | TRBV2 | 15 | TRBJ1-1
CATSRDGINSGNTIYF | NA | TRBV15 | 16 | TRBJ1-3
CASSLAGWGSSSYEQYF | NA | TRBV7-2 | 17 | TRBJ2-7
CASSYLLAGATEAFF | NA | TRBV6-5 | 15 | TRBJ1-1
CASSGPDREVQPQHF | TRBD1 | TRBV6-4 | 15 | TRBJ1-5
CSAQGVSSSYNEQFF | TRBD1 | TRBV29-1 | 15 | TRBJ2-1
CASSPMTGAYGYTF | TRBD1 | TRBV5-4 | 14 | TRBJ1-2